Each of the 23 T cell receptor beta chains below was sequenced from the same sample in a study of blood T cells in healthy people across ages. Primers used in a second PCR of roughly 6 to 11 cycles were a sample-barcoded 5' primer and a J-beta primer mix. In TCRdb, the 5' RACE reads were re-called with MiXCR into one record per CDR3 protein. The sample lists 700,000 to 950,000 distinct CDR3 sequences; roughly 45% were seen once. The sequencing input was blood. The receptors derive from a woman in her sixties in good health.

This clonotype was seen a handful of times. This chain's CDR3 is CASSQDFETSRVVPYQETQYF. In DNA, the CDR3 is TGCGCCAGCAGCCAAGATTTCGAGACTAGTCGTGTAGTCCCGTACCAAGAGACCCAGTACTTC. The rearrangement joins TRBV4-3 to TRBJ2-5; perhaps TRBD2 as D (6 bases). CDR1 is LGHNA and CDR2 is YSLEER in the germline V gene. V lost 0 bases, J lost 0 bases, and 26 bases lay in between. The CDR3 runs to 21 residues.

The CDR3 spells CASSWGQVNTEAFF. DNA for the CDR3: TGTGCCAGCAGTTGGGGACAGGTGAACACTGAAGCTTTCTTT. The genes are TRBV9 and TRBJ1-1; TRBD1 matches 8 bases. From germline, CDR1 is SGDLS and CDR2 YYNGEE. The CDR3 totals 14 residues. Trimming removed 5 bases from V and 0 bases from J; junction bases left unmatched: 3.

This clonotype was detected only a few times. The rearrangement uses TRBV19 and TRBJ2-3; D may be TRBD2 (6 bases). The CDR3 has 14 residues. Germline-derived CDR1 and CDR2 are LNHDA and SQIVND (reference sequence). V was pared by 1 base and J by 3 bases, with 8 bases between. The CDR3 region is CASSIGEVTDTQYF. The CDR3 DNA sequence: TGTGCCAGTAGTATAGGGGAGGTGACAGATACGCAGTATTTT.

There are a few counts of this clonotype. The chain joins TRBV3-1 to TRBJ2-5, with 7 bases matching TRBD2. The CDR3 has 15 residues. Germline V CDR1 and CDR2: LGHDT, YNNKEL (reference sequence). V shed 0 bases, J shed 5 bases, and the junction held 6 bases outside the gene matches. CDR3 in DNA: TGTGCCAGCAGCCAAGAAGCGGGATCGAGGGAGACCCAGTACTTC. This encodes CASSQEAGSRETQYF.

This clonotype has only one observation. The genes are TRBV20-1 and TRBJ1-1, with TRBD1 matching 9 bases. The CDR3 extends over 16 amino acids. CDR1 and CDR2 (germline): DFQATT, SNEGSKA (reference sequence). V gave up 5 bases and J gave up 1 base; unmatched junction bases: 11. CDR3: CSAPHRDRDGNTEAFF. Written as DNA, the CDR3 is TGCAGTGCTCCCCACCGGGACAGGGACGGGAACACTGAAGCTTTCTTT.

J is TRBJ2-3 and V is TRBV12-3 or TRBV12-4; D gene unclear. The germline V and J ends were trimmed by 6 bases and 4 bases, with 17 bases remaining between them. This CDR3 spans 15 amino acids. In DNA, the CDR3 is TGTGCCAGCAGGGCGCTGAATGTAGGTGCAGATACGCAGTATTTT. Translation: CASRALNVGADTQYF.

This clonotype occurred a few times. The V and J genes are TRBV5-1 and TRBJ2-3, with D tentatively TRBD2 (7 bases). The CDR3 loop spans 16 amino acids. The V and J ends lost 3 bases and 4 bases respectively, with 18 bases between them. Germline V gene data show CDR1 as SGHRS and CDR2 as YFSETQ. The CDR3 reads CASSSIPGAGADTQYF. The CDR3 nucleotides read TGCGCCAGCAGCTCCATTCCGGGGGCGGGAGCAGATACGCAGTATTTT.

This clonotype was seen only a few times. The chain carries TRBV20-1 and TRBJ1-4, with a possible D match to TRBD1 (5 bases). This CDR3 region has 14 residues. V was clipped by 3 bases and J by 6 bases, with 14 bases between them. Germline CDR1 DFQATT, CDR2 SNEGSKA (reference sequence). CDR3: CSASAGQVDEKLFF. CDR3 in DNA: TGCAGTGCTAGTGCAGGGCAGGTTGATGAAAAACTGTTTTTT.

The chain joins TRBV11-1 to TRBJ2-2, with TRBD1 matching over 11 bases. The CDR3 spans 15 residues. Germline trimming cut 4 bases from V and 3 bases from J; bases unmatched to any gene: 1. The germline V gene has CDR1 SGHAT and CDR2 FQDESV (reference sequence). Written as DNA, the CDR3 is TGTGCCAGCAGCTGGGGACAGGGGGACACCGGGGAGCTGTTTTTT. It yields the protein CASSWGQGDTGELFF.

This clonotype has a count of ten or more. CDR3 DNA sequence: TGTGCCAGCAGCCAAGTTCGGGCTAGCGGCTACGAGCAGTACTTC. This translates into CASSQVRASGYEQYF. The chain joins TRBV4-2 to TRBJ2-7; 7 bases fit TRBD2. Germline V CDR1 and CDR2: LGHNA, YNFKEQ. The CDR3 consists of 15 residues. J was trimmed by 3 bases and V by 1 base; bases with no gene match: 6.

This clonotype was seen repeatedly, ten times or more. The chain joins TRBV7-2 to TRBJ2-1; a possible D gene is TRBD2 (5 bases). The germline gives CDR1 SGHTA, CDR2 FQGNSA. Between the trimmed V and J ends, which lost 7 bases and 9 bases, there was a span of 22 bases. CDR3 size: 15 residues. CDR3: CASTAPRGKGIEQFF. In DNA, the CDR3 is TGTGCCAGCACCGCCCCCCGAGGGAAGGGAATTGAGCAGTTCTTC.

V usage is TRBV29-1 and J usage is TRBJ2-1; 9 bases agree with TRBD2. Germline CDR1 and CDR2: SQVTM and ANQGSEA. This CDR3 is built from 14 residues. Unmatched junction bases numbered 9, after V lost 6 bases and J lost 6 bases. The DNA for the CDR3 is TGCAGCGTCGACGAGGGGCGGGAGGGCAATGAGCAGTTCTTC. It codes for CSVDEGREGNEQFF.

The chain carries TRBV12-3 or TRBV12-4 and TRBJ2-5, with TRBD2 identical over 10 bases. This CDR3 spans 14 amino acids. V lost 8 bases and J lost 1; bases outside the gene matches: 4. The CDR3 loop reads CASQRGGVQETQYF. The CDR3 DNA is TGTGCCAGCCAGCGGGGGGGTGTCCAAGAGACCCAGTACTTC.

This sequence joins TRBV29-1 and TRBJ1-1, with a weak D call TRBD1 (6 bases). This CDR3 is 13 amino acids long. Germline V gene sequence: CDR1 SQVTM, CDR2 ANQGSEA. V lost 7 bases and J 0 bases, leaving 12 bases between the germline ends. The CDR3 reads CSGTATLNTEAFF. CDR3 coding DNA: TGCAGCGGGACAGCAACCTTGAACACTGAAGCTTTCTTT.

This clonotype was detected ten times or more. This sequence joins TRBV4-3 and TRBJ2-5; D is ambiguous. V gave up 1 base and J gave up 1 base, with 16 bases separating them. Germline V lookup: CDR1 LGHNA, CDR2 YSLEER. This CDR3 region has 17 residues. The CDR3: CASSQGIMGSFQETQYF. CDR3 sequence (DNA): TGCGCCAGCAGCCAAGGGATCATGGGCAGCTTCCAAGAGACCCAGTACTTC.

CDR3 residues: CASSPEGLAYYDEQFF. In DNA, the CDR3 is TGTGCCAGCTCACCAGAGGGACTAGCGTATTACGATGAGCAGTTCTTC. The genes are TRBV18 and TRBJ2-1, with 10 bases lining up with TRBD2. Unmatched junction bases numbered 9, after V lost 2 bases and J lost 8 bases. CDR1 KGHSH and CDR2 LQKENI come from the germline V gene. The CDR3 is 16 amino acids.

J is TRBJ2-7 and V is TRBV20-1; TRBD1 aligns across 12 bases. TRBJ2-5 explains the end of the DNA better; the J call may be wrong. The CDR3 contains 16 residues. Looked up from germline, CDR1 is DFQATT and CDR2 is SNEGSKA (reference sequence). The chain's CDR3 is CSARGTGTGGSETQYF. Written as DNA, the CDR3 is TGCAGTGCTAGAGGAACGGGGACAGGGGGCTCTGAGACCCAGTACTTC.

This chain joins TRBV7-2 and TRBJ2-1, with D unclear. Germline V gene data show CDR1 as SGHTA and CDR2 as FQGNSA. V lost 5 bases and J 6 bases, leaving 17 bases between the germline ends. CDR3 length equals 15 residues. CDR3 sequence (DNA): TGTGCCAGCAGCATCGTAAAAGACCGCATCAATGAGCAGTTCTTC. It is translated as CASSIVKDRINEQFF.

The chain combines TRBV5-6 with TRBJ2-7, with 7 bases that match TRBD2. Trimming at V came to 7 bases and at J to 7 bases, leaving 14 bases not matched to a gene. Germline CDR1 reads SGHDT; CDR2 reads YYEEEE. The CDR3 spans 14 residues. CDR3 in amino acids: CASSLPGGVREQYF. DNA of the CDR3: TGTGCCAGCTCCTTGCCGGGAGGAGTGAGGGAGCAGTACTTC. Variable domain in full (rest from reference TRBV5-6 and TRBJ2-7): DAGVTQSPTHLIKTRGQQVTLRCSPKSGHDTVSWYQQALGQGPQFIFQYYEEEERQRGNFPDRFSGHQFPNYSSELNVNALLLGDSALYLCASSLPGGVREQYFGPGTRLTVT.

V is TRBV9 and J is TRBJ2-3; a possible D gene is TRBD2 (5 bases). V was trimmed by 4 bases and J by 5 bases, leaving 11 bases between them. The CDR3 has 13 amino acids. Germline CDR1 and CDR2: SGDLS and YYNGEE. The CDR3 region is CASSYAEGDTQYF. CDR3 nucleotides: TGTGCCAGCAGCTACGCAGAGGGAGATACGCAGTATTTT.

The chain recombines TRBV5-1 with TRBJ2-2, with a weak D call TRBD2 (6 bases). There are 15 residues in the CDR3. The germline V gene encodes CDR1 SGHRS and CDR2 YFSETQ. V was shortened by 1 base and J by 1 base, with 8 bases between the two germline ends. The CDR3 bases are TGCGCCAGCAGCTTGCCGGGAGTGAACACCGGGGAGCTGTTTTTT. It is translated as CASSLPGVNTGELFF.

There are a few counts of this clonotype. The chain joins TRBV5-1 to TRBJ2-1, with 9 nucleotides matching TRBD1. Germline lookup yields CDR1 SGHRS and CDR2 YFSETQ. This CDR3 has 14 residues. V dropped 6 bases and J dropped 4; count of bases not matched to a gene: 5. The CDR3 DNA follows: TGCGCCAGCACCACGACAGGGGGATACAATGAGCAGTTCTTC. It yields the protein CASTTTGGYNEQFF.

This chain uses TRBV6-1 with TRBJ2-1; D possibly uses TRBD1 or TRBD2 (5 bases each). The J call is doubtful: the DNA matches TRBJ2-7 better. The CDR3 consists of 13 residues. The germline V gene encodes CDR1 MNHNS and CDR2 SASEGT. Here the CDR3 reads CASSAPGGHEQYF. The CDR3 nucleotides read TGTGCCAGCAGTGCCCCTGGGGGACACGAGCAGTACTTC.